Shown below are 13 T cell receptor beta chains from a single sample sequenced in a study of blood T cell repertoires in COVID-19. TCRdb keeps only in-frame clones here, not all; method: immunoSEQ multiplex PCR. The table has approximately 94,000 clones, roughly 88% seen once. Sequencing was done on a sample of peripheral blood. These receptors were taken from a man between 60 and 70 years old with acute or convalescent COVID-19.

V is TRBV11-2 and J is TRBJ2-2, with D tentatively TRBD1 (5 bases). This CDR3 is 16 amino acids long. The germline V gene has CDR1 SGHAT and CDR2 FQNNGV. With 5 bases removed from V and 2 bases from J, the gap between germline ends came to 15 bases. CDR3 amino acids: CASSPRAGSNTGELFF. CDR3 sequence (DNA): TGTGCCAGCAGCCCTAGAGCAGGGTCCAACACCGGGGAGCTGTTTTTT.

This chain connects TRBV6-1 to TRBJ1-3; D is possibly TRBD1 (5 bases). The CDR3 runs to 17 residues. V was pared by 1 base and J by 0 bases, with 13 bases between. Germline CDR1 and CDR2: MNHNS and SASEGT. CDR3 sequence (DNA): TGTGCCAGCAGTGAAGGCGGGGGGTTTGACTCTGGAAACACCATATATTTT. Amino acids: CASSEGGGFDSGNTIYF.

This rearrangement joins TRBV5-1 to TRBJ2-6; no reliable D call. The CDR3 contains 17 residues. Trimming removed 0 bases at V and 0 bases at J, with 10 bases between. Looked up from germline, CDR1 is SGHRS and CDR2 is YFSETQ. CDR3 in DNA: TGCGCCAGCAGCTTGGCCAACGGAGCCTCTGGGGCCAACGTCCTGACTTTC. Residues: CASSLANGASGANVLTF. Using reference TRBV5-1 and TRBJ2-6 for the parts outside the CDR3, the full variable domain is KAGVTQTPRYLIKTRGQQVTLSCSPISGHRSVSWYQQTPGQGLQFLFEYFSETQRNKGNFPGRFSGRQFSNSRSEMNVSTLELGDSALYLCASSLANGASGANVLTFGAGSRLTVL.

Concerning this clone itself: Its ends do not fully match the called genes, so a read error is possible. Other DNA sequences within the sample encode an identical CDR3. The V gene is TRBV3-1 (or the pseudogene TRBV3-2), the J gene TRBJ2-5; the D gene is possibly TRBD2 (6 bases). This CDR3 is built from 12 residues. CDR1 is LGHDT and CDR2 is YNNKEL in the germline V gene (reference sequence). In DNA, the CDR3 is TGTGCCAGCAGCCCCCGGAGGGAGACCCAATACTTC. Its translation: CASSPRRETQYF.

V is TRBV7-2 and J is TRBJ2-1; 9 bases fit TRBD1. With 6 bases clipped from V and 3 bases from J, the junction kept 6 bases outside the gene matches. CDR3 length equals 15 residues. Germline assignment: CDR1 SGHTA and CDR2 FQGNSA. CDR3 amino acids: CASSLGTGYYNEQFF. CDR3 bases: TGTGCCAGCAGTCTCGGGACAGGGTACTACAATGAGCAGTTCTTC.

The genes are TRBV19 and TRBJ1-1; D perhaps matches TRBD1 (6 bases). The CDR3 sequence is 14 residues long. Germline values: CDR1 LNHDA, CDR2 SQIVND (reference sequence). V was clipped by 2 bases and J by 0 bases, with 7 bases between them. In nucleotides, the CDR3 is TGTGCCAGTAGTATACAGGGGATGAACACTGAAGCTTTCTTT. As protein: CASSIQGMNTEAFF.

The chain joins TRBV2 to TRBJ1-1; D gene ambiguous. This CDR3 contains 15 residues. Germline V lookup: CDR1 SNHLY, CDR2 FYNNEI. Deletions cut 4 bases from V and 5 bases from J, with 17 bases between. The CDR3 protein is CASSGPRGDGTEAFF. The CDR3, as DNA: TGTGCCAGCAGTGGACCTCGTGGCGACGGGACTGAAGCTTTCTTT. Full variable domain (rest looked up from reference TRBV2 and TRBJ1-1): EPEVTQTPSHQVTQMGQEVILRCVPISNHLYFYWYRQILGQKVEFLVSFYNNEISEKSEIFDDQFSVERPDGSNFTLKIRSTKLEDSAMYFCASSGPRGDGTEAFFGQGTRLTVV.

The gene calls are TRBV19 and TRBJ2-6; 9 bases align to TRBD1. The CDR3 has 19 amino acids. Germline assignment: CDR1 LNHDA and CDR2 SQIVND (reference sequence). V was clipped by 0 bases and J by 2 bases; unmatched bases: 8. The CDR3 loop is CASSIEGTGTFTGANVLTF. In nucleotides, the CDR3 is TGTGCCAGTAGTATAGAGGGGACAGGGACGTTCACTGGGGCCAACGTCCTGACTTTC.

The chain uses TRBV29-1 and TRBJ1-1; 9 nucleotides line up with TRBD1. Germline V CDR1 and CDR2: SQVTM, ANQGSEA. V gave up 7 bases and J gave up 5 bases; unmatched junction bases: 8. The CDR3 consists of 13 residues. The CDR3 here is CSARDRVGTEAFF. DNA of the CDR3: TGCAGCGCCCGGGACAGGGTAGGAACTGAAGCTTTCTTT.

Only a few counts were recorded for this clone. The J gene is TRBJ1-1, the V gene TRBV11-2; 7 bases fit TRBD1. The CDR3 contains 13 residues. Trimming took 4 bases from V and 3 from J; bases not matched to a gene: 2. CDR1 SGHAT and CDR2 FQNNGV come from the germline V gene. Here the CDR3 DNA reads TGTGCCAGCAGCTCACAGGGGTACACTGAAGCTTTCTTT. Its protein product is CASSSQGYTEAFF.

The rearrangement joins TRBV11-2 to TRBJ2-5; 7 bases line up with TRBD2. The CDR3 length is 15 residues. The germline CDR1 and CDR2 sequences are SGHAT and FQNNGV. Trimming cost V 5 bases and J 7 bases; bases outside gene matches: 13. CDR3 nucleotides: TGTGCCAGCAGCGGATGGACGGGGGGTAGAGGGACCCAGTACTTC. Encoded protein: CASSGWTGGRGTQYF.

The chain couples TRBV12-3 or TRBV12-4 to TRBJ2-1; TRBD2 matches 8 bases. CDR3 length equals 13 residues. V shed 6 bases, J shed 9 bases, and the junction held 7 bases outside the gene matches. In nucleotides, the CDR3 is TGTGCCAGCAGGGACACGGGGGGGAGTGAGCAGTTCTTC. Its protein product is CASRDTGGSEQFF.

The chain combines TRBV4-1 with TRBJ1-3, with a possible D match to TRBD1 (6 bases). V was shortened by 0 bases and J by 0 bases, with 9 bases between the two germline ends. Germline CDR1 is MGHRA and CDR2 is YSYEKL. CDR3 length: 16 residues. DNA of the CDR3: TGCGCCAGCAGCCAAGATCAGGGGTACTCTGGAAACACCATATATTTT. Amino acid sequence: CASSQDQGYSGNTIYF.